This is a list of T cell receptor beta chains from one sample in a study of OX40 agonist ivuxolimab in advanced cancers. Sequencing was performed with immunoSEQ multiplex PCR; in TCRdb, only in-frame clones are kept and a portion is missing. The sample has approximately 68,000 clones; about four fifths are singletons. The sample was CD4+ or CD8+ T cells sorted from blood, taken in a trial of the OX40 agonist ivuxolimab. Every receptor here comes from an adult with an advanced solid tumor such as melanoma, head and neck, liver or kidney cancer. Each CDR3 is given with its conserved first and last residue. The order of the fields is clone size, D gene, V gene, J gene, CDR3 protein, CDR3 DNA. A D gene is named only where the DNA matches it firmly. Size values are once, few and many counts, or a class for expanded clones, and some rows have none.

-	-	TRBV27	TRBJ2-5	CASTLLQETQYF	TGTGCCAGCACCTTACTCCAAGAGACCCAGTACTTC
-	TRBD1	TRBV2	TRBJ2-1	CASSEAYGTGGARDEQFF	TGTGCCAGCAGTGAAGCATATGGGACAGGGGGCGCGAGGGATGAGCAGTTCTTC
-	-	TRBV29-1	TRBJ2-7	CSVGEGSYEQYF	TGCAGCGTTGGCGAAGGGTCCTACGAGCAGTACTTC
-	TRBD1	TRBV18	TRBJ2-7	CASSPGTAYEQYF	TGTGCCAGCTCTCCCGGGACAGCCTACGAGCAGTACTTC
-	-	TRBV5-1	TRBJ2-3	CASSTGPGTDTQYF	TGCGCCAGCAGCACGGGCCCGGGGACAGATACGCAGTATTTT
once	TRBD2	TRBV29-1	TRBJ2-2	CSVVVGAGGPDTGELFF	TGCAGCGTTGTTGTCGGAGCGGGGGGGCCGGACACCGGGGAGCTGTTTTTT
-	-	TRBV6-6	TRBJ1-2	CASSWGHDSNYGYTF	TGTGCCAGCAGTTGGGGGCATGATTCAAACTATGGCTACACCTTC
-	-	TRBV30	TRBJ1-6	CAWSVEGLASPLHF	TGTGCCTGGAGTGTTGAAGGGCTGGCTTCACCCCTCCACTTT
-	-	TRBV15	TRBJ2-3	CATSRDLRGGQYF	TGTGCCACCAGCAGAGATCTCCGGGGCGGGCAGTATTTT
-	TRBD2	TRBV6-5	TRBJ2-2	CASFSSGGYTGELFF	TGTGCCAGCTTCTCGAGCGGGGGTTACACCGGGGAGCTGTTTTTT
-	-	TRBV8-2	TRBJ2-6	CGNTGITQSRANVLTF	TGTGGCAATACGGGTATAACACAAAGTCGGGCCAACGTCCTGACTTTC
-	TRBD1	TRBV27	TRBJ2-7	CASSFSRQGGEQYF	TGTGCCAGCAGTTTCTCTCGACAGGGCGGCGAGCAGTACTTC
-	-	TRBV5-1	TRBJ2-1	CASSLGLRLNEQFF	TGCGCCAGCAGCTTAGGGCTCAGGCTCAATGAGCAGTTCTTC
-	-	TRBV2	TRBJ2-4	CASMPGESKNIQYF	TGTGCCAGCATGCCGGGGGAATCCAAAAACATTCAGTACTTC
-	-	TRBV7-8	TRBJ2-5	CAGGPGETQYF	TGTGCCGGGGGGCCCGGGGAGACCCAGTACTTC
-	TRBD2	TRBV7-2	TRBJ2-5	CASSLRFSGMGETQYF	TGTGCCAGCAGCTTGAGATTTAGCGGGATGGGAGAGACCCAGTACTTC
-	TRBD1	TRBV12-5	TRBJ2-1	CASGLVQGTGGKNEQFF	TGTGCTAGTGGTTTGGTACAGGGGACAGGGGGCAAGAATGAGCAGTTCTTC
-	TRBD1	TRBV29-1	TRBJ2-7	CSVRTGASEQYF	TGCAGCGTTCGGACAGGGGCCTCCGAGCAGTACTTC
once	-	TRBV19	TRBJ2-4	CASSILGAKNIQYF	TGTGCCAGTAGTATTTTGGGAGCCAAAAACATTCAGTACTTC
few	-	TRBV19	TRBJ2-1	CASSPIFGVNEQFF	TGTGCCAGTAGCCCAATCTTCGGGGTAAATGAGCAGTTCTTC
-	-	TRBV30	TRBJ1-1	CAWTTPRRVTEAFF	TGTGCCTGGACCACCCCCCGGCGGGTCACTGAAGCTTTCTTT
-	-	TRBV27	TRBJ2-7	CASRSSSYEQYF	TGTGCCAGCAGGAGCAGCTCCTACGAGCAGTACTTC
few	TRBD1	TRBV28	TRBJ2-7	CASRTTGAYEQYF	TGTGCCAGCAGGACAACAGGGGCCTACGAGCAGTACTTC
-	-	TRBV27	TRBJ2-7	CASSPGSYEQYF	TGTGCCAGCAGCCCTGGCTCCTACGAGCAGTACTTC
-	-	TRBV9	TRBJ1-3	CASSPGTPYSGNTIYF	TGTGCCAGCAGCCCGGGGACACCTTACTCTGGAAACACCATATATTTT
-	TRBD1	TRBV6-5	TRBJ1-2	CASRTGGYGYTF	TGTGCCAGCAGGACAGGGGGCTATGGCTACACCTTC
-	TRBD2	TRBV7-6	TRBJ2-1	CASSPSVLASGGPAGEQFF	TGTGCCAGCAGCCCCTCAGTTCTGGCTAGCGGGGGGCCTGCAGGTGAGCAGTTCTTC